The next 23 T cell receptor beta chains were all read from a single sample in a study of OX40 agonist ivuxolimab in advanced cancers. The table came from immunoSEQ multiplex PCR; TCRdb's copy has only in-frame clones and leaves some out. The table lists 99,000 or so clones, 85% to 95% of them singletons, with around 0.25% in the top ten. The sample in question was CD4+ or CD8+ T cells sorted from blood, obtained in a trial of the OX40 agonist ivuxolimab. The receptors originated from an adult with an advanced solid tumor such as melanoma, head and neck, liver or kidney cancer.

This clone has only a few counts. This chain uses TRBV30 with TRBJ2-3; D gene uncertain. The CDR3 spans 11 residues. The germline V gene encodes CDR1 GTSNPN and CDR2 SVGIG (reference sequence). The ends were cut back, 0 bases at V and 10 bases at J, with 8 bases in the middle. The CDR3 region is CAWSVRLAQYF. CDR3 nucleotide sequence: TGTGCCTGGAGTGTTCGGTTAGCGCAGTATTTT.

This rearrangement joins TRBV2 to TRBJ2-7; unclear D gene. The CDR3 extends over 13 amino acids. Germline V gene sequence: CDR1 SNHLY, CDR2 FYNNEI. The V and J ends lost 2 bases and 4 bases respectively, with 9 bases between them. CDR3 residues: CASSERSSYEQYF. The CDR3 coding sequence is TGTGCCAGCAGTGAAAGGTCAAGTTACGAGCAGTACTTC.

The chain links TRBV7-2 to TRBJ1-1, with D unresolved. This CDR3 comprises 13 residues. Looked up from germline, CDR1 is SGHTA and CDR2 is FQGNSA. V lost 4 bases, J lost 4 bases, and 10 bases lay in between. CDR3: CASSSSHRTEAFF. CDR3 nucleotide sequence: TGTGCCAGCAGCTCTTCCCATCGCACTGAAGCTTTCTTT.

The V gene is TRBV19, the J gene TRBJ1-2; D remains ambiguous. The V end lost 6 bases, the J end lost 7 bases, and 15 bases lay between the germline ends. The CDR3 runs to 13 residues. The V gene's germline CDR1 is LNHDA and CDR2 SQIVND (reference sequence). The CDR3 here is CASSLRWGGGYTF. The CDR3 DNA follows: TGTGCCAGTAGCCTCCGCTGGGGTGGTGGCTACACCTTC.

This rearrangement joins TRBV25-1 to TRBJ1-1, with D perhaps TRBD1 (6 bases). The CDR3 consists of 13 residues. V dropped 7 bases and J dropped 0 bases, with 9 bases sitting between them. Germline-derived CDR1 and CDR2 are MGHDK and SYGVNS. CDR3 nucleotides: TGTGCCAGCATTAACAGGGTGAACACTGAAGCTTTCTTT. It translates to CASINRVNTEAFF.

The rearrangement links TRBV9 to TRBJ1-5, with a possible D match to TRBD1 (6 bases). The germline V gene has CDR1 SGDLS and CDR2 YYNGEE. V lost 0 bases, J lost 7 bases, and 8 bases lay in between. The CDR3 sequence is 13 residues long. The CDR3 bases are TGTGCCAGCAGCGTAGCAGGGGCCCAGCCCCAGCATTTT. Its protein is CASSVAGAQPQHF.

The chain employs TRBV4-1 and TRBJ1-1, with D unclear. The CDR3 runs 14 residues. Trimming cost V 6 bases and J 1 base, with 12 bases left between them. The germline V gene has CDR1 MGHRA and CDR2 YSYEKL. CDR3 sequence (DNA): TGCGCCAGCAGTGGGGTGTCCGCGAACACTGAAGCTTTCTTT. Protein sequence: CASSGVSANTEAFF.

The chain recombines TRBV27 with TRBJ2-1, with 9 bases identical to TRBD2. The V gene end was trimmed by 2 bases and the J gene end by 3 bases; junction bases not matched to a gene: 2. The CDR3 consists of 15 residues. Germline assignment: CDR1 MNHEY and CDR2 SMNVEV (reference sequence). This chain's CDR3 is CASSLAGGVYNEQFF. In DNA, the CDR3 is TGTGCCAGCAGTTTAGCGGGGGGGGTCTACAATGAGCAGTTCTTC.

This clone was detected only once. V is TRBV6-5 and J is TRBJ2-1; D may be TRBD1 (5 bases). The germline V gene has CDR1 MNHEY and CDR2 SVGAGI. The CDR3 contains 13 residues. Trimming removed 2 bases at V and 10 bases at J, with 12 bases between. Written as DNA, the CDR3 is TGTGCCAGCAGTTACACAGCAGGGCGCGAGCAGTTCTTC. It translates to CASSYTAGREQFF.

This clone was seen just once. The CDR3 region has the DNA TGTGCCACCAGCAGGGTTCCCCTACCAGCGGGGGCACAGGAGCAGTTCTTC. Its translation: CATSRVPLPAGAQEQFF. V is TRBV15 and J is TRBJ2-1; TRBD2 matches at 8 bases. Germline V gene lookup returns CDR1 LNHNV and CDR2 YYDKDF (reference sequence). Trimming took 3 bases from V and 10 from J; bases not matched to a gene: 17. The CDR3 spans 17 residues.

The chain employs TRBV4-1 and TRBJ1-5; possibly TRBD1 for D (6 bases). CDR3 size: 15 residues. CDR1 is MGHRA, CDR2 YSYEKL, per germline. The germline V and J ends were trimmed by 0 bases and 8 bases, with 14 bases remaining between them. The CDR3 protein is CASSQDINRVEPQHF. CDR3 nucleotide sequence: TGCGCCAGCAGCCAAGACATTAACAGGGTTGAGCCCCAGCATTTT.

CDR3 protein: CASSLAGAGNTIYF. The CDR3 DNA reads as TGTGCCAGCAGTTTAGCAGGGGCAGGAAACACCATATATTTT. The V and J genes are TRBV27 and TRBJ1-3; D perhaps matches TRBD1 (6 bases). Trimming stripped 2 bases from V and 4 bases from J, with 9 bases between. This CDR3 has 14 amino acids. The germline CDR1 and CDR2 sequences are MNHEY and SMNVEV (reference sequence).

This chain uses TRBV6-5 with TRBJ2-2; TRBD2 agrees at 7 bases. J gave up 2 bases and V 6 bases, and 6 bases lay outside the gene matches. CDR1 is MNHEY and CDR2 is SVGAGI in the germline V gene. There are 15 residues in the CDR3. In DNA, the CDR3 is TGTGCCAGCAGCAGACTAGCTGGTAACACCGGGGAGCTGTTTTTT. Its translation is CASSRLAGNTGELFF.

The chain employs TRBV18 and TRBJ2-1, with 14 bases aligning to TRBD2. Germline V CDR1 and CDR2: KGHSH, LQKENI. The CDR3 is 15 amino acids. V trimming: 5 bases; J trimming: 9 bases; junction bases outside the gene matches: 6. CDR3 bases: TGTGCCAGCTCATGGGAAGGACTAGCGGGGGGTGAGCAGTTCTTC. Translating it yields CASSWEGLAGGEQFF. Combining the CDR3 with reference TRBV18 and TRBJ2-1 gives the whole variable domain NAGVMQNPRHLVRRRGQEARLRCSPMKGHSHVYWYRQLPEEGLKFMVYLQKENIIDESGMPKERFSAEFPKEGPSILRIQQVVRGDSAAYFCASSWEGLAGGEQFFGPGTRLTVL.

The rearrangement links TRBV19 to TRBJ2-5; no reliable D call. This CDR3 has 13 residues. The V and J ends lost 4 bases and 11 bases respectively, with 17 bases between them. The germline V gene has CDR1 LNHDA and CDR2 SQIVND (reference sequence). The CDR3 nucleotides are TGTGCCAGTAGTAACCTCGGAGATCTTGAGCAGTACTTC. Protein product: CASSNLGDLEQYF.

The V gene is TRBV11-2, the J gene TRBJ2-1; D is possibly TRBD1 or TRBD2 (6 bases each). CDR1 is SGHAT and CDR2 is FQNNGV in the germline V gene. The CDR3 covers 14 residues. Trimming took 4 bases from V and 9 from J, leaving 16 bases between them. CDR3 region: CASSSPRGAVEQFF. As DNA, the CDR3 is TGTGCCAGCAGCTCCCCTAGGGGGGCAGTTGAGCAGTTCTTC.

The chain links TRBV30 to TRBJ2-7; D possibly matches TRBD1 or TRBD2 (5 bases each). Trimming left V 3 bases short and J 2 bases short, with 11 bases between. The CDR3 runs to 13 residues. Germline values: CDR1 GTSNPN, CDR2 SVGIG (reference sequence). The CDR3 nucleotides are TGTGCCTGGAGGGTGACAGCGGCCTACGAGCAGTACTTC. This sequence encodes CAWRVTAAYEQYF.

The J gene is TRBJ2-1, the V gene TRBV7-9, with D tentatively TRBD2 (6 bases). CDR1 and CDR2 from the germline V gene are SEHNR and FQNEAQ (reference sequence). The V and J ends lost 2 bases and 8 bases respectively, with 13 bases between them. CDR3 length: 14 residues. CDR3 sequence: CASSLRGGEDEQFF. DNA of the CDR3: TGTGCCAGCAGCTTAAGGGGCGGGGAGGATGAGCAGTTCTTC.

The chain links TRBV12-2 to TRBJ2-6; TRBD1 is taken as the D call from the table, unchecked against the DNA. TRBV12-2 is described as a pseudogene. The CDR3 is 18 residues long. The CDR3 protein is CASRIQDRTNSGANVLTF. CDR3 bases: TGTGCAAGTCGCATCCAGGACAGGACTAACTCTGGGGCCAACGTCCTGACTTTC.

The gene calls are TRBV28 and TRBJ1-5; D is uncertain. The CDR3 length is 14 residues. V shed 7 bases and J shed 0 bases, with 10 bases lying between them. From germline, CDR1 is MDHEN and CDR2 SYDVKM. The CDR3 reads CASTESYSNQPQHF. CDR3 in DNA: TGTGCCAGCACCGAATCGTATAGCAATCAGCCCCAGCATTTT.

V and J are TRBV6-1 and TRBJ1-5, with D unresolved. V gave up 2 bases and J gave up 2 bases, with 10 bases separating them. CDR1 is MNHNS and CDR2 is SASEGT in the germline V gene. CDR3 size: 15 residues. The CDR3 protein is CASSEWTTGNQPQHF. The CDR3 DNA reads TGTGCCAGCAGTGAATGGACCACGGGCAATCAGCCCCAGCATTTT.

This rearrangement joins TRBV6-5 to TRBJ2-1; the D gene is possibly TRBD1 (5 bases). The CDR3 is 15 residues long. V was pared by 0 bases and J by 6 bases, with 12 bases between. Per the germline V gene, CDR1 is MNHEY and CDR2 is SVGAGI. The chain's CDR3 is CASSYSGLSGNEQFF. The DNA of the CDR3 is TGTGCCAGCAGTTACTCGGGGCTTTCAGGCAATGAGCAGTTCTTC.

V is TRBV19 and J is TRBJ1-1; perhaps TRBD1 as D (6 bases). This CDR3 is 14 amino acids long. Germline CDR1 reads LNHDA; CDR2 reads SQIVND (reference sequence). Trimming pared 6 bases from V and 1 base from J, leaving 12 bases between. The DNA of the CDR3 is TGTGCCAGTAGAAAGGGACAATGGAACACTGAAGCTTTCTTT. Residues: CASRKGQWNTEAFF.